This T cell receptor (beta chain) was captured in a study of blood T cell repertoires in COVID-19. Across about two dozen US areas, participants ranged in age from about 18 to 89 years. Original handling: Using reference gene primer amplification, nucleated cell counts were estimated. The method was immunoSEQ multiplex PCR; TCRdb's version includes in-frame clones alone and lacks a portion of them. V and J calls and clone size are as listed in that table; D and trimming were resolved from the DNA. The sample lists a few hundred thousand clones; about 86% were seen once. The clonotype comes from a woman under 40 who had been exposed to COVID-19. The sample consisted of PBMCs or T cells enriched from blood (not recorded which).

This chain's CDR3 is CATSDSQGVPNTGELFF. DNA for the CDR3: TGTGCCACCAGTGATTCACAGGGGGTACCGAACACCGGGGAGCTGTTTTTT. This chain connects TRBV24-1 to TRBJ2-2; 8 nucleotides align to TRBD1. CDR1 is KGHDR and CDR2 is SFDVKD in the germline V gene. The CDR3 runs to 17 residues. With V trimmed by 2 bases and J by 0 bases, 4 bases remained unmatched.